Sequencing of this TCR beta chain was carried out in a study of radiotherapy plus CTLA-4 blockade in lung cancer. Study overall: Objective responses were documented in over 15% of patients, with disease control in roughly 30%. Study-wide results and limits: In blood, after radiotherapy plus ipilimumab, tumor-derived TCR clones expanded. Early shifts in blood T cell clones, with interferon-beta, reportedly predicted response best.

Notes on this clone: Its antigen is undetermined.

The protocol was immunoSEQ multiplex PCR, while the TCRdb copy is restricted to in-frame clones and leaves out a portion. The table lists around 72,000 clones, roughly 75% of them singletons. Chemo-refractory metastatic non-small-cell lung cancer patients underwent focal radiation alongside CTLA-4 blockade with ipilimumab. Trimming took off 5 bases at V and 3 bases at J, with 11 bases between the two ends. This CDR3 spans 13 amino acids. Germline V gene sequence: CDR1 SGHNT, CDR2 YENEEA. Source: peripheral blood, taken from a patient treated with radiotherapy plus ipilimumab. The chain employs TRBV11-3 and TRBJ2-7; no definite D call. The receptor comes from a human donor with non-small cell lung cancer who had a complete response to radiotherapy plus ipilimumab. CDR3 nucleotides: TGTGCCAGCAGCCTCAACTCCGTCTACGAGCAGTACGTC. Its protein is CASSLNSVYEQYV.